The source of this T cell receptor beta chain is a study of blood T cell repertoires in COVID-19. Participants had their cohort set by participant-reported clinical history. The V segment lost 10 bases and the J segment 5 bases; nucleotides outside the gene matches: 14. The CDR3 spans 15 residues. The germline CDR1 and CDR2 sequences are SGHAT and FQNNGV. Clones were sequenced by immunoSEQ multiplex PCR, and TCRdb holds only the in-frame ones, with some missing. The sample has over 250,000 clones; roughly 89% are singletons. The TCR sequence derives from a woman between 18 and 30 years old who had recovered from COVID-19. Sequencing input: PBMCs or T cells enriched from blood (not recorded which). The chain combines TRBV11-2 with TRBJ2-3; 8 bases agree with TRBD1. Written as DNA, the CDR3 is TGTGCCACAATATCCGGCAGGGGGCTTGTAGATACGCAGTATTTT. Its translation is CATISGRGLVDTQYF.